The next 30 T cell receptor beta chains were all read from a single sample in a study of PD-L1 blockade in urothelial cancer. This table comes from immunoSEQ multiplex PCR, and its TCRdb copy is limited to in-frame clones, with some not included. The repertoire holds just over 50,000 clones, with approximately 86% as singletons. The material was PBMCs, obtained around atezolizumab (anti-PD-L1) treatment. The origin of the receptors is a man aged 55 to 69 with urothelial cancer.

V usage is TRBV11-3 and J usage is TRBJ2-1, with D possibly TRBD2 on 5 matching bases. CDR3 length: 15 residues. V lost 5 bases to trimming and J lost 7 bases, with 18 bases between them. Germline values: CDR1 SGHNT, CDR2 YENEEA. The CDR3 is CASSLEGGPGNEQFF. The CDR3 DNA sequence: TGTGCCAGCAGCCTCGAGGGCGGCCCAGGTAATGAGCAGTTCTTC.

This rearrangement joins TRBV5-1 to TRBJ2-3; 12 bases align to TRBD2. With 8 bases clipped from V and 4 bases from J, the junction kept 11 bases outside the gene matches. Looked up from germline, CDR1 is SGHRS and CDR2 is YFSETQ. This CDR3 region has 16 residues. The CDR3 loop reads CASQPASGRAADTQYF. CDR3 DNA sequence: TGCGCCAGTCAGCCGGCTAGCGGGAGGGCCGCAGATACGCAGTATTTT.

The chain recombines TRBV4-3 with TRBJ1-2, with a weak D call TRBD1 (5 bases). The CDR3 contains 15 residues. V lost 0 bases and J 5 bases, leaving 13 bases between the germline ends. Germline CDR1 reads LGHNA; CDR2 reads YSLEER. CDR3 loop: CASSQDWGSNYGYTF. The CDR3 nucleotides are TGCGCCAGCAGCCAAGATTGGGGCAGCAATTATGGCTACACCTTC.

V gene TRBV11-3 combines with J gene TRBJ2-5; no reliable D call. The germline V gene encodes CDR1 SGHNT and CDR2 YENEEA. The CDR3 runs 12 residues. V lost 6 bases to trimming and J lost 1 base, with 6 bases between them. The CDR3 protein is CASSRVQETQYF. The CDR3 bases are TGTGCCAGCAGTCGAGTCCAAGAGACCCAGTACTTC. Looking up the rest from reference TRBV11-3 and TRBJ2-5 gives the full variable domain: EAGVVQSPRYKIIEKKQPVAFWCNPISGHNTLYWYLQNLGQGPELLIRYENEEAVDDSQLPKDRFSAERLKGVDSTLKIQPAELGDSAVYLCASSRVQETQYFGPGTRLLVL.

The chain joins TRBV30 to TRBJ2-1; TRBD2 is a possible D gene (7 bases). Germline CDR1 GTSNPN, CDR2 SVGIG (reference sequence). This CDR3 contains 13 residues. V lost 2 bases and J lost 9, with 14 bases in between. CDR3 residues: CAWSFGGGGEQFF. The CDR3 DNA reads TGTGCCTGGAGTTTCGGGGGCGGGGGTGAGCAGTTCTTC.

The genes are TRBV19 and TRBJ1-5; TRBD1 aligns across 7 bases. The CDR3 is 16 residues long. Germline V gene sequence: CDR1 LNHDA, CDR2 SQIVND (reference sequence). Trimming at V came to 7 bases and at J to 0 bases, leaving 9 bases not matched to a gene. The CDR3 nucleotides read TGTGCCAGTATCTCGGGACAGACTTATAGCAATCAGCCCCAGCATTTT. As protein: CASISGQTYSNQPQHF.

This chain uses TRBV11-1 with TRBJ1-2; weak D call: TRBD1 (6 bases). The CDR3 loop spans 16 amino acids. The ends were cut back, 4 bases at V and 7 bases at J, with 22 bases in the middle. Germline V CDR1 and CDR2: SGHAT, FQDESV (reference sequence). CDR3 in DNA: TGTGCCAGCAGCTCGACAGGCTGGACGGGTCTTGGTGGCTACACCTTC. Protein: CASSSTGWTGLGGYTF.

The chain carries TRBV2 and TRBJ1-2, with D tentatively TRBD1 (6 bases). From germline, CDR1 is SNHLY and CDR2 FYNNEI. The V end was cut by 5 bases, the J end by 2 bases, with 15 bases between. This CDR3 is built from 15 residues. The CDR3 reads CASSLNRVGNYGYTF. CDR3 nucleotides: TGTGCCAGCAGTTTAAACAGGGTAGGAAACTATGGCTACACCTTC.

V gene TRBV29-1 combines with J gene TRBJ1-2; D unclear. The CDR3 extends over 10 amino acids. Between the trimmed V and J ends, which lost 7 bases and 8 bases, there was a span of 11 bases. In germline, CDR1 is SQVTM, CDR2 ANQGSEA. The CDR3: CSAGVGGYTF. CDR3 nucleotide sequence: TGCAGCGCTGGAGTTGGAGGCTACACCTTC.

The chain joins TRBV11-2 to TRBJ1-3, with D maybe TRBD1 (5 bases). Trimming pared 6 bases from V and 4 bases from J, leaving 16 bases between. The CDR3 has 15 residues. Germline-derived CDR1 and CDR2 are SGHAT and FQNNGV. The CDR3 protein is CASSYFQGAGNTIYF. The CDR3 DNA sequence: TGTGCCAGCAGTTATTTTCAGGGCGCGGGAAACACCATATATTTT.

The V call is TRBV6-1, the J call TRBJ1-2; D call uncertain. Germline V gene data show CDR1 as MNHNS and CDR2 as SASEGT. The CDR3 spans 15 residues. V lost 9 bases and J lost 3, with 20 bases in between. DNA of the CDR3: TGTGCCAGTCCCCGGGTGGGCGGGGTCGACTATGGCTACACCTTC. Protein product: CASPRVGGVDYGYTF.

The chain links TRBV19 to TRBJ2-1, with D tentatively TRBD1 (6 bases). V shed 5 bases and J shed 0 bases, with 8 bases lying between them. The CDR3 consists of 14 residues. Germline CDR1 LNHDA, CDR2 SQIVND (reference sequence). CDR3 residues: CASSVQGSYNEQFF. The CDR3 DNA sequence: TGTGCCAGTAGTGTACAGGGCTCCTACAATGAGCAGTTCTTC.

The gene calls are TRBV13 and TRBJ2-5; 9 nucleotides line up with TRBD1. The CDR3 runs 15 residues. V shed 3 bases, J shed 2 bases, and the junction held 4 bases outside the gene matches. The germline V gene has CDR1 PRHDT and CDR2 FYEKMQ (reference sequence). The CDR3: CASSFRDRVQETQYF. CDR3 DNA sequence: TGTGCCAGCAGCTTCCGGGACAGGGTTCAAGAGACCCAGTACTTC.

The chain carries TRBV5-5 and TRBJ2-7; TRBD1 matches at 7 bases. CDR1 and CDR2 (germline): SGHKS, YYEKEE (reference sequence). J was trimmed by 2 bases and V by 0 bases; bases with no gene match: 2. The CDR3 loop spans 14 amino acids. CDR3 sequence (DNA): TGTGCCAGCAGCTTGGACAGGGGACCCTACGAGCAGTACTTC. Translation gives CASSLDRGPYEQYF. Based on the CDR3 plus reference TRBV5-5 and TRBJ2-7, the full variable domain is DAGVTQSPTHLIKTRGQQVTLRCSPISGHKSVSWYQQVLGQGPQFIFQYYEKEERGRGNFPDRFSARQFPNYSSELNVNALLLGDSALYLCASSLDRGPYEQYFGPGTRLTVT.

The J gene is TRBJ2-3, the V gene TRBV12-2; the DNA was not compared with TRBD1, the D call given in the table. TRBV12-2 represents a pseudogene. The CDR3 has 16 residues. The CDR3 spells CASRQHRQVLTDTQYF. The CDR3 coding sequence is TGTGCAAGTCGCCAGCATAGGCAGGTCCTCACAGATACGCAGTATTTT.

This chain joins TRBV27 and TRBJ2-3, with a tentative D call TRBD1 (6 bases). The CDR3 length is 17 residues. The germline V gene encodes CDR1 MNHEY and CDR2 SMNVEV (reference sequence). V lost 3 bases to trimming and J lost 3 bases, with 19 bases between them. CDR3 loop: CASSFEQGAFGTDTQYF. In DNA form, the CDR3 reads TGTGCCAGCAGTTTTGAACAGGGTGCTTTCGGGACAGATACGCAGTATTTT.

The chain is built from TRBV6-5 and TRBJ1-1; D might be TRBD1 (5 bases). The CDR3 runs 13 residues. V lost 5 bases, J lost 0 bases, and 7 bases lay in between. Germline V gene data show CDR1 as MNHEY and CDR2 as SVGAGI. The CDR3 region is CASSLGLNTEAFF. The CDR3 nucleotides read TGTGCCAGCAGTCTGGGGCTGAACACTGAAGCTTTCTTT.

CDR3 in amino acids: CAWSSSWGGAPDTQYF. The CDR3 nucleotides read TGTGCCTGGAGTTCTAGTTGGGGGGGGGCACCAGATACGCAGTATTTT. The V call is TRBV30, the J call TRBJ2-3, with D tentatively TRBD2 (7 bases). Germline V CDR1 and CDR2: GTSNPN, SVGIG (reference sequence). This CDR3 region has 16 residues. V was clipped by 2 bases and J by 4 bases, with 19 bases between them.

The genes are TRBV12-5 and TRBJ1-5; 7 nucleotides align to TRBD1. Germline lookup yields CDR1 LGHNT and CDR2 FRNRAP. The CDR3 runs 16 residues. J was trimmed by 2 bases and V by 0 bases; bases with no gene match: 4. The CDR3 loop is CASGLVLGTGNQPQHF. CDR3 coding DNA: TGTGCTAGTGGTTTGGTACTGGGGACAGGCAATCAGCCCCAGCATTTT.

This clone has only a few counts. The V gene is TRBV29-1, the J gene TRBJ1-1, with D perhaps matching TRBD1 (5 bases). Trimming removed 5 bases from V and 4 bases from J, with 11 bases in between. The CDR3 spans 12 residues. CDR1 and CDR2 (germline): SQVTM, ANQGSEA. In DNA, the CDR3 is TGCAGCGTTATGAGGGGAGGCACTGAAGCTTTCTTT. Translation: CSVMRGGTEAFF. Variable domain in full (rest from reference TRBV29-1 and TRBJ1-1): SAVISQKPSRDICQRGTSLTIQCQVDSQVTMMFWYRQQPGQSLTLIATANQGSEATYESGFVIDKFPISRPNLTFSTLTVSNMSPEDSSIYLCSVMRGGTEAFFGQGTRLTVV.

The rearrangement links TRBV4-3 to TRBJ1-1; no clear D gene. This CDR3 comprises 14 residues. Deletions cut 0 bases from V and 1 base from J, with 6 bases between. Germline loops: CDR1 LGHNA, CDR2 YSLEER. The CDR3 DNA sequence: TGCGCCAGCAGCCAAGAGGCAGGGAACACTGAAGCTTTCTTT. This codes for CASSQEAGNTEAFF.

The gene calls are TRBV5-4 and TRBJ2-5, with D possibly being TRBD1 (6 bases). CDR3 length: 14 residues. The V gene's germline CDR1 is SGHNT and CDR2 YYREEE (reference sequence). V lost 3 bases and J 2 bases, leaving 11 bases between the germline ends. CDR3 bases: TGTGCCAGCAGCTCCGGGACAAAGCAAGAGACCCAGTACTTC. It codes for CASSSGTKQETQYF.

The rearrangement links TRBV7-6 to TRBJ2-7; the match to TRBD2 covers 11 bases. Germline V gene sequence: CDR1 SGHVS, CDR2 FNYEAQ. The CDR3 is 15 amino acids. V gave up 4 bases and J gave up 5 bases; unmatched junction bases: 7. The CDR3 region is CASSYSGRARNEQYF. The CDR3 bases are TGTGCCAGCAGCTATAGCGGGAGGGCCAGGAACGAGCAGTACTTC.

This chain joins TRBV4-2 and TRBJ2-1; 7 nucleotides line up with TRBD2. V lost 3 bases and J lost 8; bases outside the gene matches: 10. CDR1 is LGHNA, CDR2 YNFKEQ, per germline. The CDR3 length is 15 residues. The chain's CDR3 is CASSHRLALGHEQFF. The DNA of the CDR3 is TGTGCCAGCAGCCATAGACTAGCCCTTGGGCATGAGCAGTTCTTC.

This chain joins TRBV5-6 and TRBJ1-3; TRBD1 is a possible D gene (5 bases). Per germline, CDR1 SGHDT and CDR2 YYEEEE. V was clipped by 3 bases and J by 0 bases, with 13 bases between them. The CDR3 runs 16 residues. The CDR3 is CASSWVKGRSGNTIYF. In nucleotides, the CDR3 is TGTGCCAGCAGCTGGGTAAAGGGGCGCTCTGGAAACACCATATATTTT.

The genes are TRBV7-2 and TRBJ1-1; a possible D gene is TRBD1 (5 bases). This CDR3 has 15 amino acids. Germline values: CDR1 SGHTA, CDR2 FQGNSA. V dropped 0 bases and J dropped 1 base, with 9 bases sitting between them. CDR3 protein: CASSLAGGSNTEAFF. CDR3 nucleotides: TGTGCCAGCAGCTTAGCGGGGGGATCGAACACTGAAGCTTTCTTT.

The CDR3 region is CASSLGGGQVLSEAFF. CDR3 DNA sequence: TGCGCCAGCAGCTTGGGAGGGGGACAGGTTTTGTCTGAAGCTTTCTTT. The chain uses TRBV5-1 and TRBJ1-1; TRBD1 aligns across 8 bases. The germline V gene has CDR1 SGHRS and CDR2 YFSETQ. V lost 0 bases and J lost 6; bases outside the gene matches: 10. The CDR3 covers 16 residues.

J is TRBJ2-2 and V is TRBV25-1, with 8 bases that match TRBD2. V was clipped by 4 bases and J by 5 bases; unmatched bases: 9. This CDR3 spans 16 amino acids. Germline values: CDR1 MGHDK, CDR2 SYGVNS. As DNA, the CDR3 is TGTGCCAGCAGTGTAGGGCTAGCGGGCCAAACCGGGGAGCTGTTTTTT. Residues: CASSVGLAGQTGELFF.

J is TRBJ2-1 and V is TRBV7-6; no reliable D call. V was shortened by 1 base and J by 9 bases, with 10 bases between the two germline ends. Germline V lookup: CDR1 SGHVS, CDR2 FNYEAQ. CDR3 length: 13 residues. DNA of the CDR3: TGTGCCAGCAGCTTAGATGAGGTCTCTGAGCAGTTCTTC. Its translation: CASSLDEVSEQFF.

The chain recombines TRBV2 with TRBJ2-2, with 8 bases matching TRBD1. The CDR3 is 11 amino acids. In germline, CDR1 is SNHLY, CDR2 FYNNEI. V was pared by 2 bases and J by 17 bases, with 4 bases of the junction left unmatched. The CDR3 DNA sequence: TGTGCCAGCAGTGAATTGGACAGGGTATTTTTT. Encoded protein: CASSELDRVFF.